The subject of this entry is one TCR beta chain. These data originate in a study of naive and memory T cell subsets. An equimolar mix of two oligonucleotides served as the beta constant-region primer for TRBC1 and TRBC2. The ligated cDNA underwent four PCR rounds using SP2 and nested alpha and beta constant-region primers. MiXCR was run by TCRdb on the UMI-ligation and nested PCR reads, yielding one entry per CDR3 protein. The profile shows over 100,000 distinct CDR3 sequences, around a third of them singletons. With V trimmed by 4 bases and J by 3 bases, 10 bases remained unmatched. Germline V lookup: CDR1 GTSNPN, CDR2 SVGIG (reference sequence). This CDR3 region has 15 residues. Four subsets defined by CD45RA and CD27 were sorted after CD3, CD4, CD8 and live/dead staining.

Specimen: central memory CD4+ T cells from blood. The sequence was collected from a human donor in good health. This chain uses TRBV30 with TRBJ2-3, with TRBD2 identical over 7 bases. CDR3 loop: CAWIRVAGSTDTQYF. The CDR3 nucleotides read TGTGCCTGGATCCGCGTAGCGGGTTCAACAGATACGCAGTATTTT.